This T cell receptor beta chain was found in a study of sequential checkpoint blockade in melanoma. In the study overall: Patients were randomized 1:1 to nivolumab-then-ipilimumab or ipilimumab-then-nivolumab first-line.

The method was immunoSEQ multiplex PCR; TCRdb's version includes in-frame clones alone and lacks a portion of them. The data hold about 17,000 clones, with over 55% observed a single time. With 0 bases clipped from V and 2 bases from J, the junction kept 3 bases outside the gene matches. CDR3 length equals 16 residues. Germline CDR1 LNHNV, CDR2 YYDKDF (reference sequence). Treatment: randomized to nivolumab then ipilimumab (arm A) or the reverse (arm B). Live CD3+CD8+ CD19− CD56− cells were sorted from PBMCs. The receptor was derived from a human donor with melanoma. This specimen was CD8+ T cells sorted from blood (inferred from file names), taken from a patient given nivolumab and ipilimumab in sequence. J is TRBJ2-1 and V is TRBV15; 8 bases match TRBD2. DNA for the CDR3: TGTGCCACCAGCAGAGATTCGGGGGGGCCCTACAATGAGCAGTTCTTC. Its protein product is CATSRDSGGPYNEQFF.